The T cell receptor (beta chain) under discussion was sequenced for a study of sequential checkpoint blockade in melanoma. Study-level background: First-line arms were nivolumab then ipilimumab, or the reverse, randomized 1:1.

Sequenced by immunoSEQ multiplex PCR; TCRdb stores in-frame clones only, minus some. Among 21,000 or so clones listed, 65% to 85% were seen once. Treatment: randomized to nivolumab then ipilimumab (arm A) or the reverse (arm B). There are 14 residues in the CDR3. Trimming left V 8 bases short and J 5 bases short, with 15 bases between. Germline V CDR1 and CDR2: MDHEN, SYDVKM. J is TRBJ1-4 and V is TRBV28; D is uncertain. The TCR comes from a human donor with melanoma. The material sequenced was CD8+ T cells sorted from blood (inferred from file names), taken from a patient given nivolumab and ipilimumab in sequence. CDR3 DNA: TGTGCCAGCTGTTGGGGAGGGTGGAATGAAAAACTGTTTTTT. It codes for CASCWGGWNEKLFF.